This T cell receptor (beta chain) was observed in a study of CD8 T cells in ankylosing spondylitis. Trimming shortened V by 8 bases and J by 1 base, and 18 bases separated the two germline ends. Germline values: CDR1 SEHNR, CDR2 FQNEAQ (reference sequence). CDR3 length: 15 amino acids. A quantitative 5'-RACE method, one with molecular barcodes, was used to make TCR beta libraries. MiXCR was run by TCRdb on the 5' RACE reads, yielding one entry per CDR3 protein. Counted here are some 840,000 distinct CDR3 sequences, about 10% occurring once; the ten biggest clones make up 0.51%. On this clonotype itself: Its specificity is unknown.

Overall study findings and caveats: Matched ankylosing spondylitis synovial fluid reportedly showed significant enrichment of disease-linked clones. Blood from ankylosing spondylitis patients appeared to carry a characteristic roughly eight-variant TCR beta motif.

The sequence derives from a male donor with ankylosing spondylitis. The chain couples TRBV7-9 to TRBJ2-7, with D maybe TRBD1 (5 bases). Specimen: blood, either unsorted or a sorted T cell fraction (not recorded which). CDR3 in DNA: TGTGCCAGCCGTCCTTTTGGGGCCCTGTCCTACGAGCAGTACTTC. Its translation is CASRPFGALSYEQYF.